This T cell receptor (beta chain) was sequenced in a study of T-cell reconstitution after alpha-beta-depleted transplantation in children. Study-wide findings and caveats: After one year, T-cell counts and TCRbeta diversity mostly came from new T cells.

Unique molecular identifiers were incorporated during preparation of the TCRbeta library. TCRdb processed the PCR reads anew with MiXCR; each CDR3 protein has one entry. This sample has about 460,000 distinct CDR3 sequences, with over 9.5% found just once. The V gene's germline CDR1 is SQVTM and CDR2 ANQGSEA. V was pared by 4 bases and J by 0 bases, with 13 bases between. This CDR3 region has 15 residues. Notes on this clonotype: Its antigen remains unknown.

V usage is TRBV29-1 and J usage is TRBJ2-1; no firm D call. The sequencing here drew on PBMCs, taken before TCRalphabeta/CD19-depleted stem cell transplant. The source is a child aged 2-15 years with inherited bone marrow failure, due to receive a stem cell transplant. The CDR3 protein is CSVVGAEGSYNEQFF. CDR3 DNA sequence: TGCAGCGTTGTAGGAGCTGAAGGCTCCTACAATGAGCAGTTCTTC.